Listed here is a single TCR beta chain. CDR1 and CDR2 from the germline V gene are SQVTM and ANQGSEA. The CDR3 consists of 11 residues. Trimming removed 6 bases at V and 5 bases at J, with 10 bases between. The sample belongs to a study of T-cell reconstitution after alpha-beta-depleted transplantation in children. Unique molecular identifiers were built into the TCRbeta library. Each CDR3 protein is one row after TCRdb ran MiXCR on the PCR reads. The sample contains 500,000 or so distinct CDR3 sequences, 30% to 35% of which appear only once. This chain links TRBV29-1 with TRBJ2-5; no clear D gene. The input for sequencing was PBMCs from the stem cell graft donor, taken from the stem cell graft. This clonotype originated in a human donor who donated a stem cell graft to a child with aplastic anemia. CDR3 sequence: CSVRFLETQYF. The CDR3 coding sequence is TGCAGCGTCCGGTTCCTGGAGACCCAGTACTTC.